What follows is one T cell receptor beta chain and its context. A Seattle source enrolled patients during active infection and followed them longitudinally. The data were taken from a study of blood T cell repertoires in COVID-19. About the research overall: The origin of the acute and convalescent COVID-19 samples was the United States, Italy and Spain. In each case, the material was cDNA or gDNA derived from T cells, B-cell-depleted T cells, or PBMCs.

This CDR3 contains 13 residues. Germline V gene sequence: CDR1 KGHSH, CDR2 LQKENI. V lost 2 bases and J lost 4, with 6 bases in between. In the source study's methods: Amplification with reference gene primers provided the estimates of nucleated cell counts. TCRdb's copy holds only in-frame clones and misses some; the assay was immunoSEQ multiplex PCR. V and J calls plus clone size are reproduced from that table; the DNA served to infer D and trimming. This table has about 120,000 clones, around nine tenths appearing once. Sequenced input: peripheral blood. The rearrangement uses TRBV18 and TRBJ2-1; D is uncertain. This receptor was obtained from a man aged 60 to 69 with COVID-19, enrolled during active disease. The CDR3 here is CASSPVSYNEQFF. The CDR3 nucleotides read TGTGCCAGCTCACCAGTTTCTTACAATGAGCAGTTCTTC.